One sample yielded the 16 T cell receptor beta chains listed below, sequenced in a study of cytomegalovirus exposure and HLA in healthy donors (dated by TCRdb to 2015 to 2018). Library preparation employed the immunoSEQ multiplex PCR assay. The multiplex PCR relied on a mix of 60 forward primers for TCR Vbeta segments and 13 reverse primers for TCR Jbeta segments. This is the immuneACCESS table as TCRdb keeps it, with only in-frame sequences that have V and J called. A part of the clones is gone; compared with another copy, unresolved V genes explain less than half, and the rest is unexplained. This sample has around 200,000 clones in its table, and roughly 80% of those were observed once. The leading ten clones occupy 3% to 4.5% of the sample. Sequenced sample: PBMCs. The receptors come from a man in his fifties or sixties in good health and CMV-seronegative.

The V gene is TRBV7-2, the J gene TRBJ2-1; D perhaps matches TRBD2 (6 bases). The CDR3 contains 14 residues. Germline CDR1 reads SGHTA; CDR2 reads FQGNSA. V shed 5 bases and J shed 6 bases, with 14 bases lying between them. CDR3 sequence reads: CASSLRARGNEQFF. The CDR3 DNA reads TGTGCCAGCAGCCTCCGGGCGCGGGGCAATGAGCAGTTCTTC.

V and J are TRBV4-3 and TRBJ1-3; D not certain. This CDR3 has 15 residues. V was clipped by 0 bases and J by 3 bases, with 9 bases between them. Germline CDR1 and CDR2: LGHNA and YSLEER. DNA of the CDR3: TGCGCCAGCAGCCAAGATACCGGGGTTGGAAACACCATATATTTT. Its translation is CASSQDTGVGNTIYF.

This chain's CDR3 is CASSFSPGDQPQHF. The CDR3 coding sequence is TGTGCCAGCAGCTTTAGTCCCGGGGATCAGCCCCAGCATTTT. The rearrangement uses TRBV7-2 and TRBJ1-5; D gene unclear. CDR1 SGHTA and CDR2 FQGNSA come from the germline V gene. The CDR3 extends over 14 amino acids. The V end lost 3 bases, the J end lost 5 bases, and 11 bases lay between the germline ends.

The genes are TRBV5-1 and TRBJ2-3; the D gene is possibly TRBD2 (5 bases). V lost 0 bases and J lost 6, with 11 bases in between. This CDR3 contains 14 residues. Looked up from germline, CDR1 is SGHRS and CDR2 is YFSETQ. The DNA of the CDR3 is TGCGCCAGCAGCTTGGGAATTACGGGGGATACGCAGTATTTT. It translates to CASSLGITGDTQYF.

The chain employs TRBV5-1 and TRBJ1-5, with D possibly matching TRBD1 (5 bases). CDR3 size: 14 residues. The V and J ends lost 0 bases and 5 bases respectively, with 9 bases between them. CDR1 SGHRS and CDR2 YFSETQ come from the germline V gene. CDR3 region: CASSLVGGDQPQHF. CDR3 coding DNA: TGCGCCAGCAGCTTGGTCGGGGGTGATCAGCCCCAGCATTTT.

The genes are TRBV7-2 and TRBJ1-4, with a tentative D call TRBD1 (6 bases). V lost 4 bases and J 3 bases, leaving 9 bases between the germline ends. Germline CDR1 and CDR2: SGHTA and FQGNSA. The CDR3 spans 14 residues. The CDR3 is CASSYRVANEKLFF. The CDR3 nucleotides read TGTGCCAGCAGCTACAGGGTGGCTAATGAAAAACTGTTTTTT.

This CDR3 reads CASSPRGRGAADTQYF. CDR3 sequence (DNA): TGCGCCAGCAGCCCCCGGGGGCGGGGGGCGGCAGATACGCAGTATTTT. This rearrangement joins TRBV4-3 to TRBJ2-3, with 8 bases that match TRBD2. Germline CDR1 and CDR2: LGHNA and YSLEER. The V gene end was trimmed by 4 bases and the J gene end by 4 bases; junction bases not matched to a gene: 10. CDR3 length: 16 amino acids.

This clone was seen only a few times. V and J are TRBV5-1 and TRBJ2-2, with D possibly matching TRBD1 (5 bases). The ends were cut back, 7 bases at V and 1 base at J, with 8 bases in the middle. The CDR3 totals 13 residues. Germline CDR1 reads SGHRS; CDR2 reads YFSETQ. The CDR3 sequence: CASRGQNTGELFF. The CDR3 coding sequence is TGCGCCAGCCGAGGACAGAACACCGGGGAGCTGTTTTTT. The full variable domain, its missing parts supplied by reference TRBV5-1 and TRBJ2-2, is KAGVTQTPRYLIKTRGQQVTLSCSPISGHRSVSWYQQTPGQGLQFLFEYFSETQRNKGNFPGRFSGRQFSNSRSEMNVSTLELGDSALYLCASRGQNTGELFFGEGSRLTVL.

This clone was observed once. V and J are TRBV5-4 and TRBJ2-3; D possibly corresponds to TRBD2 (5 bases). V was shortened by 5 bases and J by 1 base, with 17 bases between the two germline ends. The germline V gene has CDR1 SGHNT and CDR2 YYREEE (reference sequence). The CDR3 is made up of 16 amino acids. The CDR3 reads CASSFGLLEGTDTQYF. The CDR3 coding sequence is TGTGCCAGCAGTTTCGGACTTTTAGAGGGCACAGATACGCAGTATTTT.

The genes are TRBV19 and TRBJ2-6, with 9 bases identical to TRBD1. CDR1 is LNHDA and CDR2 is SQIVND in the germline V gene (reference sequence). Germline trimming cut 5 bases from V and 4 bases from J; bases unmatched to any gene: 6. This CDR3 spans 16 amino acids. The CDR3 region is CASSLQGAQGANVLTF. CDR3 bases: TGTGCCAGTAGTTTACAGGGGGCGCAGGGGGCCAACGTCCTGACTTTC.

This sequence joins TRBV4-3 and TRBJ2-5; tentatively, D is TRBD2 (5 bases). CDR1 is LGHNA, CDR2 YSLEER, per germline. V shed 1 base and J shed 4 bases, with 7 bases lying between them. The length of the CDR3 is 13 residues. Written as DNA, the CDR3 is TGCGCCAGCAGCCAAGGACTAATAGAGACCCAGTACTTC. It is translated as CASSQGLIETQYF.

The chain couples TRBV7-2 to TRBJ2-7, with TRBD2 matching over 7 bases. From germline, CDR1 is SGHTA and CDR2 FQGNSA. The CDR3 is 15 amino acids. Trimming took 0 bases from V and 4 from J; bases not matched to a gene: 6. In DNA form, the CDR3 reads TGTGCCAGCAGCTTAGCGAGCGGGGAATTTTACGAGCAGTACTTC. Translation gives CASSLASGEFYEQYF.

The chain couples TRBV6-5 to TRBJ2-1; D perhaps matches TRBD2 (6 bases). CDR3 length equals 10 residues. Trimming left V 11 bases short and J 10 bases short, with 12 bases between. Germline loops: CDR1 MNHEY, CDR2 SVGAGI. Written as DNA, the CDR3 is TGTGCCGTAGGCGGGGTCGAGCAGTTCTTC. Translation: CAVGGVEQFF.

The J gene is TRBJ1-1, the V gene TRBV19, with D uncertain. Trimming cost V 8 bases and J 0 bases, with 10 bases left between them. CDR3 length equals 13 residues. From germline, CDR1 is LNHDA and CDR2 SQIVND (reference sequence). The CDR3 sequence is CASSDSLNTEAFF. DNA for the CDR3: TGTGCCAGTTCGGACTCTTTGAACACTGAAGCTTTCTTT.

This rearrangement joins TRBV2 to TRBJ1-2; D possibly corresponds to TRBD1 (6 bases). The germline V gene has CDR1 SNHLY and CDR2 FYNNEI. The CDR3 runs to 14 residues. V was trimmed by 6 bases and J by 4 bases, leaving 15 bases between them. The CDR3 coding sequence is TGTGCCAGCAGCGCATTGACAGGCTTCTATGGCTACACCTTC. The encoded protein is CASSALTGFYGYTF.

The chain joins TRBV30 to TRBJ1-6, with unresolved D. This CDR3 region has 15 residues. Trimming cost V 5 bases and J 2 bases, with 13 bases left between them. Germline V gene sequence: CDR1 GTSNPN, CDR2 SVGIG (reference sequence). The CDR3 is CAWQTGHPYNSPLHF. CDR3 coding DNA: TGTGCCTGGCAAACGGGTCACCCCTATAATTCACCCCTCCACTTT.